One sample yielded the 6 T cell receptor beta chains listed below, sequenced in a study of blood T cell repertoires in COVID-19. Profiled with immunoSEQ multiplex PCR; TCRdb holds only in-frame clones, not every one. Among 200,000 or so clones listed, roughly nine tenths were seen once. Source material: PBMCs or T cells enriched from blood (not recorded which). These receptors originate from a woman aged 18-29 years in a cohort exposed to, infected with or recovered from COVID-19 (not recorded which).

This CDR3 reads CASSTLTGNTEAFF. Written as DNA, the CDR3 is TGTGCCAGCAGCACCCTGACAGGGAACACTGAAGCTTTCTTT. This chain joins TRBV5-4 and TRBJ1-1, with D maybe TRBD1 (6 bases). This CDR3 has 14 amino acids. Trimming stripped 4 bases from V and 1 base from J, with 11 bases between. The germline V gene has CDR1 SGHNT and CDR2 YYREEE (reference sequence).

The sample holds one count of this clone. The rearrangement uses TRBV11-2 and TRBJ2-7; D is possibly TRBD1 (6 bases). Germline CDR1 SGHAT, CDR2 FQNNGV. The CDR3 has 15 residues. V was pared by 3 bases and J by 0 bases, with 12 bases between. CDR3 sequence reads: CASSFGQLSSYEQYF. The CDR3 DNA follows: TGTGCCAGCAGCTTTGGACAGTTGAGCTCCTACGAGCAGTACTTC.

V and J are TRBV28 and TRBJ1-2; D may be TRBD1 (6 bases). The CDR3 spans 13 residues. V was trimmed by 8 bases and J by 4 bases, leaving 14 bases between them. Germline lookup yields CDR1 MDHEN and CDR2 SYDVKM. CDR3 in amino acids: CASSTGRGYGYTF. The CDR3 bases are TGTGCCAGCTCGACAGGAAGGGGCTATGGCTACACCTTC.

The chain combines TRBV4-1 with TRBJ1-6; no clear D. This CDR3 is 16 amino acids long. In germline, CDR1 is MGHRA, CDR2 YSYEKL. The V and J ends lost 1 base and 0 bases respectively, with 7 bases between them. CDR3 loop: CASSQVPSSYNSPLHF. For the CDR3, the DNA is TGCGCCAGCAGCCAAGTTCCGAGCTCCTATAATTCACCCCTCCACTTT.

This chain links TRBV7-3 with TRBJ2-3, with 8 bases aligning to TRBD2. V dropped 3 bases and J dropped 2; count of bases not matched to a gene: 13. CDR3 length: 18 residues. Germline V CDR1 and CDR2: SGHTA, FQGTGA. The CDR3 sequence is CASSLGSIRGGPTDTQYF. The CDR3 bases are TGTGCCAGCAGCTTGGGCTCGATACGGGGGGGCCCCACAGATACGCAGTATTTT.

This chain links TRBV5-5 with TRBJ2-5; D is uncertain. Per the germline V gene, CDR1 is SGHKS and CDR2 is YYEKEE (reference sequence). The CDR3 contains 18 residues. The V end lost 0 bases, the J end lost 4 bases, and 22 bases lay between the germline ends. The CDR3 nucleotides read TGTGCCAGCAGCTTGGATGGGTTGGTAGCTGGTCTTGGAGAGACCCAGTACTTC. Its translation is CASSLDGLVAGLGETQYF.